The 12 T cell receptor beta chains presented below share a single source sample, sequenced in a study of blood T cell repertoires in COVID-19. This table comes from immunoSEQ multiplex PCR, and its TCRdb copy is limited to in-frame clones, with some not included. The data contain roughly 100,000 clones, more than 80% of them singletons. The material sequenced was peripheral blood. The receptors were gathered from an elderly man with COVID-19, enrolled during active disease.

The chain couples TRBV7-8 to TRBJ1-1; TRBD1 matches 7 bases. In germline, CDR1 is SGHVS, CDR2 FQNEAQ. The CDR3 is 14 amino acids. After removal of 5 bases from V and 1 base from J, the junction contained 4 bases not matched to a gene. CDR3 nucleotides: TGTGCCAGCAGCCCTTGGACAGGGAACACTGAAGCTTTCTTT. Translation: CASSPWTGNTEAFF. Looking up the rest from reference TRBV7-8 and TRBJ1-1 gives the full variable domain: GAGVSQSPRYKVAKRGQDVALRCDPISGHVSLFWYQQALGQGPEFLTYFQNEAQLDKSGLPSDRFFAERPEGSVSTLKIQRTQQEDSAVYLCASSPWTGNTEAFFGQGTRLTVV.

The chain links TRBV29-1 to TRBJ2-5, with D perhaps matching TRBD2 (6 bases). The germline V and J ends were trimmed by 4 bases and 0 bases, with 6 bases remaining between them. CDR1 and CDR2 (germline): SQVTM, ANQGSEA. This CDR3 region has 12 residues. CDR3 in DNA: TGCAGCGTTGGCGGGAACCAAGAGACCCAGTACTTC. Protein: CSVGGNQETQYF.

The rearrangement joins TRBV5-1 to TRBJ2-1, with 13 bases lining up with TRBD2. The trim removed 4 bases at V and 9 bases at J, leaving 4 bases unmatched. Per the germline V gene, CDR1 is SGHRS and CDR2 is YFSETQ. The CDR3 runs 14 residues. CDR3 sequence (DNA): TGCGCCAGCAGCCCAGGACTAGCGGGGGTTGAGCAGTTCTTC. This gives the protein CASSPGLAGVEQFF.

A few counts support this clone. The chain recombines TRBV5-1 with TRBJ2-1, with 8 bases matching TRBD2. V lost 3 bases and J lost 2; bases outside the gene matches: 13. This CDR3 region has 18 residues. CDR1 and CDR2 (germline): SGHRS, YFSETQ. The CDR3 spells CASSSVGLAGGTYNEQFF. Written as DNA, the CDR3 is TGCGCCAGCAGCTCTGTAGGGCTAGCGGGCGGAACCTACAATGAGCAGTTCTTC.

This clone showed up just a few times. At the DNA level, this CDR3 is encoded by other sequences in the same sample as well. The chain uses TRBV5-1 and TRBJ2-1, with no clear D. CDR1 SGHRS and CDR2 YFSETQ come from the germline V gene. The V end was cut by 0 bases, the J end by 0 bases, with 7 bases between. The CDR3 spans 15 residues. CDR3 in DNA: TGCGCCAGCAGCTTGGATAGTAGCTCCTACAATGAGCAGTTCTTC. Protein: CASSLDSSSYNEQFF. Looking up the rest from reference TRBV5-1 and TRBJ2-1 gives the full variable domain: KAGVTQTPRYLIKTRGQQVTLSCSPISGHRSVSWYQQTPGQGLQFLFEYFSETQRNKGNFPGRFSGRQFSNSRSEMNVSTLELGDSALYLCASSLDSSSYNEQFFGPGTRLTVL.

V gene TRBV9 combines with J gene TRBJ1-6, with TRBD1 matching 9 bases. CDR3 length: 15 residues. From germline, CDR1 is SGDLS and CDR2 YYNGEE. V lost 6 bases to trimming and J lost 9 bases; unmatched junction nucleotides: 10. This chain's CDR3 is CASTPTGGTGSPLHF. The DNA of the CDR3 is TGTGCCAGCACCCCAACAGGGGGCACAGGTTCACCCCTCCACTTT.

This clone occurred many times. The V and J genes are TRBV2 and TRBJ1-5; D is possibly TRBD1 (6 bases). This CDR3 has 17 amino acids. In germline, CDR1 is SNHLY, CDR2 FYNNEI. V was cut by 3 bases and J by 3 bases, with 18 bases left in between. The CDR3 protein is CASSDGTPWGSNQPQHF. As DNA, the CDR3 is TGTGCCAGCAGTGATGGGACACCGTGGGGCTCCAATCAGCCCCAGCATTTT.

The V gene is TRBV27, the J gene TRBJ1-6; 8 bases are shared with TRBD1. Trimming removed 5 bases from V and 9 bases from J; junction bases left unmatched: 6. CDR3 length equals 14 residues. Looked up from germline, CDR1 is MNHEY and CDR2 is SMNVEV (reference sequence). The CDR3 region is CASSTGQGGSPLHF. CDR3 nucleotide sequence: TGTGCCAGCAGTACCGGACAGGGCGGTTCACCCCTCCACTTT.

There are a few counts of this clone. CDR3 DNA sequence: TGTGCCAGCAGTGAAGGGACAGGGGGCGCTTCACCCCTCCACTTT. Its translation: CASSEGTGGASPLHF. J is TRBJ1-6 and V is TRBV6-1, with TRBD1 identical over 11 bases. CDR3 size: 15 residues. The germline gives CDR1 MNHNS, CDR2 SASEGT. Unmatched junction bases numbered 2, after V lost 1 base and J lost 9 bases.

This chain connects TRBV30 to TRBJ1-3, with no clear D. The CDR3 extends over 13 amino acids. Germline V lookup: CDR1 GTSNPN, CDR2 SVGIG (reference sequence). The V and J ends lost 3 bases and 0 bases respectively, with 6 bases between them. The chain's CDR3 is CAWSPSSGNTIYF. For the CDR3, the DNA is TGTGCCTGGAGCCCGAGCTCTGGAAACACCATATATTTT.

This rearrangement joins TRBV2 to TRBJ1-2, with a tentative D call TRBD1 (5 bases). CDR3 length: 19 amino acids. The germline CDR1 and CDR2 sequences are SNHLY and FYNNEI. Trimming cost V 6 bases and J 3 bases, with 29 bases left between them. The CDR3 region has the DNA TGTGCCAGCAGCCCCGCTGGACTGATCGGGGGGGTAGGTGACTATGGCTACACCTTC. It yields the protein CASSPAGLIGGVGDYGYTF.

The gene calls are TRBV5-1 and TRBJ2-1; D is perhaps TRBD2 (5 bases). This CDR3 is 12 amino acids long. CDR1 is SGHRS, CDR2 YFSETQ, per germline. V was clipped by 0 bases and J by 9 bases, with 7 bases between them. CDR3 sequence reads: CASSLVGGEQFF. CDR3 in DNA: TGCGCCAGCAGCTTGGTAGGAGGTGAGCAGTTCTTC. Variable domain in full (rest from reference TRBV5-1 and TRBJ2-1): KAGVTQTPRYLIKTRGQQVTLSCSPISGHRSVSWYQQTPGQGLQFLFEYFSETQRNKGNFPGRFSGRQFSNSRSEMNVSTLELGDSALYLCASSLVGGEQFFGPGTRLTVL.